The entry below describes one T cell receptor beta chain. Its specificity is unknown. The record originates from a study of T-cell memory formation after mild COVID-19. The TCR alpha and TCR beta cDNA libraries, bearing sample barcodes and UMIs, were generated by 5'RACE using constant-segment primers. TCRdb re-called the 5' RACE reads with MiXCR, one entry per CDR3 protein. The sample consists of roughly 300,000 distinct CDR3 sequences, roughly 17% of them appearing once. Findings and limits, study-wide: Proof of SARS-CoV-2 specificity was absent for the second-wave clones that crested on day 37. Clones which contracted sat mainly in CM and EM if CD4+, and in EMRA if CD8+.

The specimen was PBMCs or a T cell subset sorted from them (not recorded which). The clonotype comes from a young man who had mild COVID-19 (a few samples of this study predate the infection). Cell type and time point are not known.

The CDR3 protein is CASSRTADYTYEQYV. The CDR3 DNA reads as TGTGCCAGCAGTCGAACTGCGGATTACACCTACGAGCAGTACGTC. The J gene is TRBJ2-7, the V gene TRBV7-9, with no clear D. CDR3 length: 15 residues. V was pared by 6 bases and J by 2 bases, with 17 bases between. Germline CDR1 reads SEHNR; CDR2 reads FQNEAQ (reference sequence).